This TCR beta chain was identified during a study of response to subunit inactivated influenza vaccine. This clonotype was detected a few times. V trimming: 6 bases; J trimming: 2 bases; junction bases outside the gene matches: 12. This CDR3 comprises 16 residues. Germline lookup yields CDR1 SEHNR and CDR2 FQNEAQ (reference sequence). TCRdb recomputed calls from the RT-PCR reads with MiXCR, one row per CDR3 protein. The table lists 650,000 to 700,000 distinct CDR3 sequences, approximately 15% of them singletons. The V call is TRBV7-9, the J call TRBJ1-1; 7 bases map to TRBD1. The specimen comprised PBMCs from blood, sampled 12 days after vaccination. The source is a man aged 45-65 years who received an inactivated influenza vaccine. CDR3 loop: CASSWPGQTFNTEAFF. DNA of the CDR3: TGTGCCAGCAGTTGGCCGGGACAGACATTTAACACTGAAGCTTTCTTT.